This TCR beta chain comes out of a study of blood T cell repertoires in COVID-19. Clones were sequenced by immunoSEQ multiplex PCR, and TCRdb holds only the in-frame ones, with some missing. The sample lists about 300,000 clones; 86% were seen once. Recruits, aged about 18 to 95 years, lived in 20 to 30 US areas. The sequence derives from a woman between 18 and 29 years old who had recovered from COVID-19. Sample: PBMCs or T cells enriched from blood (not recorded which).

CDR3 sequence: CASSQISGLPYNEQFF. The CDR3 nucleotides read TGCGCCAGCAGCCAAATTAGCGGGCTGCCCTACAATGAGCAGTTCTTC. This rearrangement joins TRBV4-1 to TRBJ2-1; 7 bases line up with TRBD2. The CDR3 extends over 16 amino acids. Germline-derived CDR1 and CDR2 are MGHRA and YSYEKL. The V and J ends lost 2 bases and 2 bases, in that order; junction bases with no gene match: 6.